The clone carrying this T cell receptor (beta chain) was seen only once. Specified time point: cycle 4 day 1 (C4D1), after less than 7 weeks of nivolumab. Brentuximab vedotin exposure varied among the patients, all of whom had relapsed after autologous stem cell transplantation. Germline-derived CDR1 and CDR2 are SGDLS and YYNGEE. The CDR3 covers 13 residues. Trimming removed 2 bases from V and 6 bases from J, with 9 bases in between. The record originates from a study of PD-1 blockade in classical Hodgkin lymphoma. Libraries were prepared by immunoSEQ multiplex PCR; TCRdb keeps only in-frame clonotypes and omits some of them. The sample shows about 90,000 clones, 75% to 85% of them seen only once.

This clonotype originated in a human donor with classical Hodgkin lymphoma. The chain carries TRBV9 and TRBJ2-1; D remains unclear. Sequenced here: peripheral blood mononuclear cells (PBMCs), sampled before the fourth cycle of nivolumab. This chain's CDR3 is CASSVRYANEQFF. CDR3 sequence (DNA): TGTGCCAGCAGCGTTAGGTATGCCAATGAGCAGTTCTTC.